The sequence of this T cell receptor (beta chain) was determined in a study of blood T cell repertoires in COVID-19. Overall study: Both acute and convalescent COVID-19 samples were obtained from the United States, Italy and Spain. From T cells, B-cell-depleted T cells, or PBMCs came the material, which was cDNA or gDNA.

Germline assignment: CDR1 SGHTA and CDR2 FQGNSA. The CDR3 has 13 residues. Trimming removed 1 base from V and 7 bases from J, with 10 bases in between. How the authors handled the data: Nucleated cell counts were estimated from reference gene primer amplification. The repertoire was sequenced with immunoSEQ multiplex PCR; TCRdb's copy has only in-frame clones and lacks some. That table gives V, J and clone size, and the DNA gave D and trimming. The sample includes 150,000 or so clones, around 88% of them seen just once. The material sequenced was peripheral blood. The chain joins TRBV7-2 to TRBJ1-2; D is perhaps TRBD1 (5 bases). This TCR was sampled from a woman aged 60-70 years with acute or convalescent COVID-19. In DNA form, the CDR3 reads TGTGCCAGCAGCTTAGATCGGCAGGGTGGCTACACCTTC. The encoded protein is CASSLDRQGGYTF.